These 30 T cell receptor beta chains share one sample of origin, sequenced in a study of T cells and Merkel cell carcinoma outcomes. Data came from immunoSEQ multiplex PCR; TCRdb stores just in-frame clones and leaves some out. The data show over 1,500 clones, 70% to 90% seen once. Specimen: tumor tissue from Merkel cell carcinoma. These receptors were obtained from a human donor with Merkel cell carcinoma.

The gene calls are TRBV10-2 and TRBJ2-2; D unclear. Trimming removed 7 bases from V and 1 base from J, with 7 bases in between. The CDR3 has 13 residues. Looked up from germline, CDR1 is WSHSY and CDR2 is SAAADI. For the CDR3, the DNA is TGCGCCAGCACTCTGATGAACACCGGGGAGCTGTTTTTT. It codes for CASTLMNTGELFF.

Details on this clone: Other DNA sequences in the same sample also yield this CDR3. V is TRBV5-1 and J is TRBJ2-7, with a weak D call TRBD1 (5 bases). This CDR3 is built from 13 residues. Germline CDR1 SGHRS, CDR2 YFSETQ. Trimming pared 5 bases from V and 3 bases from J, leaving 12 bases between. CDR3 DNA sequence: TGCGCCAGCAGACTCGGACAAAACTACGAGCAGTACTTC. Translated: CASRLGQNYEQYF.

The CDR3 sequence: CASSVGPTGGEGYTF. In DNA, the CDR3 is TGTGCCAGCAGCGTAGGCCCCACAGGTGGGGAAGGCTACACCTTC. This chain uses TRBV9 with TRBJ1-2, with D possibly matching TRBD1 (5 bases). The CDR3 extends over 15 amino acids. The V gene's germline CDR1 is SGDLS and CDR2 YYNGEE. With 0 bases removed from V and 8 bases from J, the gap between germline ends came to 17 bases.

The chain uses TRBV29-1 and TRBJ1-2; D gene unclear. Germline loops: CDR1 SQVTM, CDR2 ANQGSEA. The CDR3 runs 11 residues. The V gene lost 0 bases and the J gene lost 10 bases, with 9 bases spanning the gap. The CDR3 DNA is TGCAGCGTTGAAGATCGGGGTTTCTACACCTTC. It specifies CSVEDRGFYTF.

The table lists this clone with a few counts. Other nucleotide sequences from this sample produce the same CDR3. The chain recombines TRBV7-9 with TRBJ1-2, with a tentative D call TRBD1 (6 bases). The CDR3 loop spans 12 amino acids. Germline V gene sequence: CDR1 SEHNR, CDR2 FQNEAQ (reference sequence). The ends were cut back, 8 bases at V and 5 bases at J, with 12 bases in the middle. The CDR3 sequence: CASQKGGYGYTF. CDR3 nucleotide sequence: TGTGCCAGCCAAAAGGGGGGTTATGGCTACACCTTC.

The chain has TRBV6-5 and TRBJ2-2; the D is unclear. Trimming took off 8 bases at V and 5 bases at J, with 12 bases between the two ends. Germline V lookup: CDR1 MNHEY, CDR2 SVGAGI. This CDR3 has 13 amino acids. In nucleotides, the CDR3 is TGTGCCAGCCCAAGAGGACGGACCGGGGAGCTGTTTTTT. This sequence encodes CASPRGRTGELFF.

The gene calls are TRBV27 and TRBJ2-3, with D hard to call. The CDR3 contains 14 residues. Germline V CDR1 and CDR2: MNHEY, SMNVEV (reference sequence). The germline V and J ends were trimmed by 4 bases and 2 bases, with 10 bases remaining between them. In DNA form, the CDR3 reads TGTGCCAGCAGTTCAAGAACCACCACAGATACGCAGTATTTT. This translates into CASSSRTTTDTQYF.

For this clone: This CDR3 is also generated by other DNA sequences in the sample. V gene TRBV19 combines with J gene TRBJ2-1; D gene ambiguous. CDR3 size: 15 residues. Germline CDR1 LNHDA, CDR2 SQIVND (reference sequence). V gave up 1 base and J gave up 10 bases, with 17 bases separating them. This chain's CDR3 is CASSIAGLGLKEQFF. CDR3 in DNA: TGTGCCAGTAGTATAGCCGGATTAGGATTGAAGGAGCAGTTCTTC. Combining the CDR3 with reference TRBV19 and TRBJ2-1 gives the whole variable domain DGGITQSPKYLFRKEGQNVTLSCEQNLNHDAMYWYRQDPGQGLRLIYYSQIVNDFQKGDIAEGYSVSREKKESFPLTVTSAQKNPTAFYLCASSIAGLGLKEQFFGPGTRLTVL.

The chain employs TRBV6-6 and TRBJ1-5; D is unresolved. The CDR3 sequence is 13 residues long. The V end was cut by 7 bases, the J end by 0 bases, with 7 bases between. CDR1 and CDR2 (germline): MNHNY, SVGAGI (reference sequence). The DNA for the CDR3 is TGTGCCAGCACTAGAGGTAGCAATCAGCCCCAGCATTTT. Protein product: CASTRGSNQPQHF.

This clone was seen only once. The chain employs TRBV18 and TRBJ2-7; 8 nucleotides align to TRBD1. CDR1 and CDR2 (germline): KGHSH, LQKENI. The CDR3 spans 12 residues. The ends lost 6 bases at V and 8 bases at J; junction bases unmatched: 6. The CDR3 nucleotides read TGTGCCAGCTCGGCACAGGGGGTACAGCAGTACTTC. Its translation: CASSAQGVQQYF.

The chain recombines TRBV5-4 with TRBJ1-2; no firm D call. The CDR3 spans 11 residues. Germline CDR1 and CDR2: SGHNT and YYREEE (reference sequence). V shed 2 bases and J shed 7 bases, with 6 bases lying between them. In DNA form, the CDR3 reads TGTGCCAGCAGCTTTCTTAGTGGCTACACCTTC. Translation: CASSFLSGYTF.

The rearrangement links TRBV9 to TRBJ2-2, with D possibly being TRBD1 (5 bases). With 2 bases removed from V and 4 bases from J, the gap between germline ends came to 12 bases. Germline V gene sequence: CDR1 SGDLS, CDR2 YYNGEE. There are 15 residues in the CDR3. The CDR3 DNA follows: TGTGCCAGCAGCGTTTGGCAGGGCGGCACCGGGGAGCTGTTTTTT. The encoded protein is CASSVWQGGTGELFF.

The rearrangement uses TRBV5-4 and TRBJ1-1; D uncertain. Germline CDR1 and CDR2: SGHNT and YYREEE (reference sequence). Trimming removed 1 base from V and 1 base from J, with 5 bases in between. The CDR3 loop spans 13 amino acids. The CDR3 DNA reads TGTGCCAGCAGCTTGAGGCAGAACACTGAAGCTTTCTTT. It codes for CASSLRQNTEAFF.

The V gene is TRBV5-6, the J gene TRBJ2-1; D call uncertain. V lost 0 bases and J lost 7, with 5 bases in between. Germline assignment: CDR1 SGHDT and CDR2 YYEEEE. CDR3 length: 12 residues. The chain's CDR3 is CASSLGRNEQFF. In nucleotides, the CDR3 is TGTGCCAGCAGCTTGGGTAGGAATGAGCAGTTCTTC.

The chain recombines TRBV5-6 with TRBJ1-2, with D maybe TRBD1 (5 bases). This CDR3 is built from 13 residues. CDR1 and CDR2 (germline): SGHDT, YYEEEE. Trimming stripped 4 bases from V and 5 bases from J, with 12 bases between. The CDR3 sequence: CASSEQELYGYTF. The CDR3 nucleotides read TGTGCCAGCAGCGAACAGGAATTGTATGGCTACACCTTC.

V is TRBV5-6 and J is TRBJ2-6; D gene ambiguous. The CDR3 contains 15 residues. Germline CDR1 and CDR2: SGHDT and YYEEEE. V was cut by 0 bases and J by 0 bases, with 4 bases left in between. The CDR3 region has the DNA TGTGCCAGCAGCTTGGCACTCTCTGGGGCCAACGTCCTGACTTTC. It translates to CASSLALSGANVLTF.

CDR3 amino acids: CASSYARFTEAFF. The CDR3 DNA is TGTGCCAGCAGCTACGCTCGTTTCACTGAAGCTTTCTTT. The gene calls are TRBV7-2 and TRBJ1-1; the D is unclear. This CDR3 is built from 13 residues. The germline gives CDR1 SGHTA, CDR2 FQGNSA. V was clipped by 4 bases and J by 4 bases, with 10 bases between them.

V and J are TRBV9 and TRBJ2-3, with D maybe TRBD2 (6 bases). The CDR3 sequence is 16 residues long. V lost 3 bases and J 1 base, leaving 15 bases between the germline ends. Germline-derived CDR1 and CDR2 are SGDLS and YYNGEE. CDR3 bases: TGTGCCAGCAGCGCGGGACTCAGCCTACGCACAGATACGCAGTATTTT. This sequence encodes CASSAGLSLRTDTQYF.

The V and J genes are TRBV18 and TRBJ2-7; TRBD1 is a possible D gene (5 bases). Germline-derived CDR1 and CDR2 are KGHSH and LQKENI. V shed 6 bases and J shed 6 bases, with 21 bases lying between them. The CDR3 has 15 residues. This CDR3 is CASSPIPARETEQYF. The CDR3 nucleotides read TGTGCCAGCTCGCCTATTCCGGCCAGGGAAACCGAGCAGTACTTC.

The genes are TRBV6-5 and TRBJ2-1, with TRBD2 matching 8 bases. V trimming: 2 bases; J trimming: 5 bases; junction bases outside the gene matches: 5. Germline assignment: CDR1 MNHEY and CDR2 SVGAGI. The CDR3 runs 15 residues. The chain's CDR3 is CASSYAGGLNNEQFF. CDR3 nucleotide sequence: TGTGCCAGCAGTTACGCGGGGGGTTTGAACAATGAGCAGTTCTTC.

The V call is TRBV7-9, the J call TRBJ2-5, with D perhaps matching TRBD1 or TRBD2 (5 bases each). Germline CDR1 is SEHNR and CDR2 is FQNEAQ (reference sequence). CDR3 length: 15 amino acids. The ends were cut back, 3 bases at V and 5 bases at J, with 16 bases in the middle. In nucleotides, the CDR3 is TGTGCCAGCAGCTTGGGGGTGGCCCCGAGGGAGACCCAGTACTTC. Translating it yields CASSLGVAPRETQYF.

CDR3 protein: CASSFRFAEAFF. CDR3 bases: TGTGCCAGCAGCTTCCGTTTCGCTGAAGCTTTCTTT. V is TRBV5-5 and J is TRBJ1-1, with D hard to call. V was shortened by 2 bases and J by 6 bases, with 8 bases between the two germline ends. Per the germline V gene, CDR1 is SGHKS and CDR2 is YYEKEE (reference sequence). The CDR3 runs to 12 residues.

The count of this clone is one. The rearrangement uses TRBV5-1 and TRBJ2-3; weak D call: TRBD2 (5 bases). Germline V gene lookup returns CDR1 SGHRS and CDR2 YFSETQ. V lost 7 bases and J 3 bases, leaving 12 bases between the germline ends. The CDR3 is 13 amino acids. The CDR3 nucleotides are TGCGCCAGCCGGCCACGGGGTACAGATACGCAGTATTTT. Its protein is CASRPRGTDTQYF.

V and J are TRBV7-9 and TRBJ1-5; no clear D. The CDR3 is made up of 14 amino acids. The germline CDR1 and CDR2 sequences are SEHNR and FQNEAQ (reference sequence). V lost 1 base and J lost 4, with 8 bases in between. The CDR3 region is CASSLGPGNQPQHF. The CDR3 DNA follows: TGTGCCAGCAGCTTAGGGCCAGGAAATCAGCCCCAGCATTTT.

V usage is TRBV7-2 and J usage is TRBJ1-2, with D maybe TRBD1 (6 bases). V was shortened by 5 bases and J by 1 base, with 14 bases between the two germline ends. Germline lookup yields CDR1 SGHTA and CDR2 FQGNSA. The CDR3 is made up of 15 amino acids. CDR3 DNA sequence: TGTGCCAGCAGCCGCCGGACAGAGGTTAACTATGGCTACACCTTC. This encodes CASSRRTEVNYGYTF.

The J gene is TRBJ2-5, the V gene TRBV10-3; D might be TRBD2 (6 bases). The CDR3 length is 14 residues. The V gene lost 2 bases and the J gene lost 1 base, with 8 bases spanning the gap. In germline, CDR1 is ENHRY, CDR2 SYGVKD. The DNA for the CDR3 is TGTGCCATCAGTGAGCAGACTAGCCAAGAGACCCAGTACTTC. Protein sequence: CAISEQTSQETQYF.

The genes are TRBV5-6 and TRBJ1-2, with D tentatively TRBD1 (5 bases). This CDR3 region has 14 residues. Trimming pared 1 base from V and 6 bases from J, leaving 13 bases between. Germline lookup yields CDR1 SGHDT and CDR2 YYEEEE. CDR3 region: CASSLRQGVDGYTF. Here the CDR3 DNA reads TGTGCCAGCAGCTTGAGGCAGGGTGTGGATGGCTACACCTTC.

With respect to this clone: A junction end diverges from the germline sequence, so it may reflect a read error. The chain carries TRBV19 and TRBJ1-5, with no clear D. This CDR3 spans 15 amino acids. Germline CDR1 LNHDA, CDR2 SQIVND (reference sequence). CDR3 residues: CASSMKAGSNQPQHF. The CDR3 region has the DNA TGTGCTAGTAGTATGAAGGCAGGTAGCAATCAGCCCCAGCATTTT.

The V gene is TRBV5-1, the J gene TRBJ1-1, with D hard to call. Trimming left V 0 bases short and J 6 bases short, with 6 bases between. There are 12 residues in the CDR3. The V gene's germline CDR1 is SGHRS and CDR2 YFSETQ. CDR3 bases: TGCGCCAGCAGCTTGGGAGGGCCTGAAGCTTTCTTT. It yields the protein CASSLGGPEAFF.

This chain links TRBV6-6 with TRBJ2-3, with 7 bases lining up with TRBD1. V lost 6 bases and J lost 3; bases outside the gene matches: 12. Germline CDR1 MNHNY, CDR2 SVGAGI (reference sequence). The length of the CDR3 is 16 residues. The CDR3 loop reads CASSRNPGQPTDTQYF. CDR3 coding DNA: TGTGCCAGCAGCCGTAATCCGGGACAGCCTACAGATACGCAGTATTTT.